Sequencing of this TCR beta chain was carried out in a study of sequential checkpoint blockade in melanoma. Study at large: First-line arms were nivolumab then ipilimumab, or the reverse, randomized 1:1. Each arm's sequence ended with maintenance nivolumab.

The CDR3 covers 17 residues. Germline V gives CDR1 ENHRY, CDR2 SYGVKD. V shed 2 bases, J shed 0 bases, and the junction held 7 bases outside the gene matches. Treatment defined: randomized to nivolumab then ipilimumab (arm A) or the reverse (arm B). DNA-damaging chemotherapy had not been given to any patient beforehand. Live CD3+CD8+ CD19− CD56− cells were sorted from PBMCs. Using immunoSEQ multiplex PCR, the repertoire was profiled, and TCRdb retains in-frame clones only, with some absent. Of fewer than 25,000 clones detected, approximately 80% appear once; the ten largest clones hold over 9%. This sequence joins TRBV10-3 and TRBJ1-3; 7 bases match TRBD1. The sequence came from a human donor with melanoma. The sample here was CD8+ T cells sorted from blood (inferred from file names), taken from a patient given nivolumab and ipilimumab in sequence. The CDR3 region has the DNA TGTGCCATCAGTGAGGGGGACAGCAAGAGCTCTGGAAACACCATATATTTT. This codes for CAISEGDSKSSGNTIYF.